The 8 T cell receptor beta chains reported below all come from one sample, sequenced in a study of blood T cell repertoires in COVID-19. Assay used: immunoSEQ multiplex PCR; TCRdb lists only in-frame clones, some missing. This sample yields 75,000 to 90,000 clones, of which around nine tenths are seen a single time; about 8% belongs to the top ten. The sample comprised peripheral blood. These receptors came from an elderly man with active or convalescent COVID-19.

This chain connects TRBV5-6 to TRBJ1-4; 9 nucleotides line up with TRBD1. The CDR3 is 14 amino acids. Germline V gene data show CDR1 as SGHDT and CDR2 as YYEEEE. J gave up 8 bases and V 2 bases, and 4 bases lay outside the gene matches. The DNA of the CDR3 is TGTGCCAGCAGCTTACAGGGGGCGGAGGAAAAACTGTTTTTT. It encodes CASSLQGAEEKLFF.

The chain uses TRBV6-5 and TRBJ1-3; TRBD1 matches at 7 bases. Germline V gene sequence: CDR1 MNHEY, CDR2 SVGAGI. CDR3 length: 15 amino acids. Losses at the gene ends were 4 bases for V and 0 bases for J; bases not matched to a gene: 3. The DNA of the CDR3 is TGTGCCAGCAGTTCGGACAGGAGCTCTGGAAACACCATATATTTT. Its protein is CASSSDRSSGNTIYF.

The genes are TRBV7-2 and TRBJ1-3; 8 bases agree with TRBD1. V lost 5 bases, J lost 2 bases, and 5 bases stayed unmatched. Germline assignment: CDR1 SGHTA and CDR2 FQGNSA. CDR3 length equals 15 residues. The CDR3 DNA follows: TGTGCCAGCAGCACGCCACAGGGGGCTGGAAACACCATATATTTT. Protein sequence: CASSTPQGAGNTIYF. The entire variable domain, with the rest obtained from reference TRBV7-2 and TRBJ1-3, is as follows: GAGVSQSPSNKVTEKGKDVELRCDPISGHTALYWYRQSLGQGLEFLIYFQGNSAPDKSGLPSDRFSAERTGGSVSTLTIQRTQQEDSAVYLCASSTPQGAGNTIYFGEGSWLTVV.

V is TRBV2 and J is TRBJ1-5; 12 bases are a match to TRBD1. With 6 bases clipped from V and 0 bases from J, the junction kept 3 bases outside the gene matches. CDR1 and CDR2 from the germline V gene are SNHLY and FYNNEI. The CDR3 spans 16 residues. The CDR3 reads CASRRGQGASNQPQHF. The CDR3 nucleotides are TGTGCCAGCAGGAGGGGACAGGGGGCTAGCAATCAGCCCCAGCATTTT.

This clone was counted once. The chain carries TRBV29-1 and TRBJ2-2; 7 bases align to TRBD1. This CDR3 region has 13 residues. Germline assignment: CDR1 SQVTM and CDR2 ANQGSEA. Trimming took 6 bases from V and 6 from J; bases not matched to a gene: 7. The CDR3 DNA follows: TGCAGCGTCCGGACAGGAAGATCCGGGGAGCTGTTTTTT. Encoded protein: CSVRTGRSGELFF.

The chain joins TRBV5-6 to TRBJ1-2; 7 bases align to TRBD1. Looked up from germline, CDR1 is SGHDT and CDR2 is YYEEEE. V lost 0 bases and J lost 5; bases outside the gene matches: 4. The CDR3 sequence is 14 residues long. CDR3 DNA: TGTGCCAGCAGCTTGGGGGGACAGCAGTATGGCTACACCTTC. Its protein product is CASSLGGQQYGYTF. The full variable domain, its missing parts supplied by reference TRBV5-6 and TRBJ1-2, is DAGVTQSPTHLIKTRGQQVTLRCSPKSGHDTVSWYQQALGQGPQFIFQYYEEEERQRGNFPDRFSGHQFPNYSSELNVNALLLGDSALYLCASSLGGQQYGYTFGSGTRLTVV.

The V gene is TRBV5-1, the J gene TRBJ2-3, with TRBD2 identical over 15 bases. The J segment lost 0 bases and the V segment lost 3 bases, leaving 5 bases of the junction unmatched. This CDR3 has 18 residues. The germline CDR1 and CDR2 sequences are SGHRS and YFSETQ. CDR3 in DNA: TGCGCCAGCAGCTGGGGACTAGCGGGGGGAACTAGCACAGATACGCAGTATTTT. Protein sequence: CASSWGLAGGTSTDTQYF.

This chain uses TRBV5-4 with TRBJ2-3, with 10 positions matching TRBD2. Germline CDR1 SGHNT, CDR2 YYREEE (reference sequence). The trim removed 4 bases at V and 3 bases at J, leaving 2 bases unmatched. This CDR3 region has 14 residues. The CDR3 reads CASSMTSGTDTQYF. The CDR3, as DNA: TGTGCCAGCAGCATGACTAGCGGGACAGATACGCAGTATTTT.